One sample yielded the 5 T cell receptor beta chains listed below, sequenced in a study of cytomegalovirus exposure and HLA in healthy donors. The PCR was carried out with 60 Vbeta primers and 13 Jbeta primers. Sequenced by immunoSEQ multiplex PCR; TCRdb stores in-frame clones only, minus some. In the table there are about 140,000 clones, 82% of which are singletons. Sequencing used PBMCs. Receptors were obtained from a man younger than 35 in good health and CMV-seropositive.

The rearrangement links TRBV29-1 to TRBJ1-4, with 9 bases aligning to TRBD1. This CDR3 contains 14 residues. Trimming at V came to 7 bases and at J to 4 bases, leaving 7 bases not matched to a gene. The germline CDR1 and CDR2 sequences are SQVTM and ANQGSEA. The CDR3 spells CSGGQGGINEKLFF. DNA for the CDR3: TGCAGCGGGGGACAGGGTGGGATTAATGAAAAACTGTTTTTT. The full variable domain, in which reference TRBV29-1 and TRBJ1-4 provide the parts outside the CDR3, is SAVISQKPSRDICQRGTSLTIQCQVDSQVTMMFWYRQQPGQSLTLIATANQGSEATYESGFVIDKFPISRPNLTFSTLTVSNMSPEDSSIYLCSGGQGGINEKLFFGSGTQLSVL.

The rearrangement links TRBV2 to TRBJ1-5, with D perhaps TRBD1 (6 bases). The CDR3 consists of 16 residues. The germline V gene has CDR1 SNHLY and CDR2 FYNNEI. The V and J ends lost 6 bases and 0 bases respectively, with 15 bases between them. This chain's CDR3 is CASRDGTPYSNQPQHF. The CDR3 DNA follows: TGTGCCAGCAGGGACGGGACACCCTATAGCAATCAGCCCCAGCATTTT.

The chain links TRBV4-1 to TRBJ1-5, with D unresolved. Germline lookup yields CDR1 MGHRA and CDR2 YSYEKL. The CDR3 runs 15 residues. Between the trimmed V and J ends, which lost 0 bases and 4 bases, there was a span of 10 bases. The CDR3 is CASSQEEQLNQPQHF. Here the CDR3 DNA reads TGCGCCAGCAGCCAAGAAGAACAGCTTAATCAGCCCCAGCATTTT.

The chain uses TRBV28 and TRBJ2-5; D may be TRBD2 (6 bases). With 5 bases removed from V and 2 bases from J, the gap between germline ends came to 15 bases. CDR1 MDHEN and CDR2 SYDVKM come from the germline V gene. This CDR3 contains 15 residues. The CDR3 DNA reads as TGTGCCAGCAGTCGCCGTGGAGGGGTGCAAGAGACCCAGTACTTC. It translates to CASSRRGGVQETQYF.

This rearrangement joins TRBV30 to TRBJ2-7; D perhaps matches TRBD1 (6 bases). Germline V gives CDR1 GTSNPN, CDR2 SVGIG (reference sequence). V lost 3 bases and J lost 2, with 14 bases in between. This CDR3 comprises 14 residues. The CDR3 nucleotides read TGTGCCTGGAGGGGGACACGCCGGGCCTACGAGCAGTACTTC. It yields the protein CAWRGTRRAYEQYF.